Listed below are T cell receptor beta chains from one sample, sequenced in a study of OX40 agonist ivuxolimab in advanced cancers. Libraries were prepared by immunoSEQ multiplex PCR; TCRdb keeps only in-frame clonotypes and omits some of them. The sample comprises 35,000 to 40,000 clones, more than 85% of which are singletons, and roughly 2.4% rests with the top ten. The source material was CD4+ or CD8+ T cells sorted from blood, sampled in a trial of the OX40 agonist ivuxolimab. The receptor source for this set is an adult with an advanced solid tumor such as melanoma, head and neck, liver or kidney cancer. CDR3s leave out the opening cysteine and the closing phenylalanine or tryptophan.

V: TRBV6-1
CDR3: ASGGSGRRAF

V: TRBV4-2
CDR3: ASSQALGAGGNTIY

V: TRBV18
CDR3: ASSLTGPPSLYGYT

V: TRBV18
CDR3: ASSPPSRLNTGELF

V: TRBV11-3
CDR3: ASSSGLAGAEQF

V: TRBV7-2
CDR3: ASSLRGNSPLH

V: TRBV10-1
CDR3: ASSESVTSGSGDTQY

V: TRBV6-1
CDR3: ASSEGFYNSPLH

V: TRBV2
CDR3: ASNRDGNQPQH

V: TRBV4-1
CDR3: ASSRQGGTDTQY

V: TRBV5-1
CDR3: ASSLVGAGNEKLF

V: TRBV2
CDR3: ASSDQRGTNEQF

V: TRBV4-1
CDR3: ASRRADTQY

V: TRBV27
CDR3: ASSFGQTQETQY

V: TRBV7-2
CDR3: ASSFNRVGAL

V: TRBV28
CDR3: ASTGGWYEQY

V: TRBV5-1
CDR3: ASTPRTSGNTGELF

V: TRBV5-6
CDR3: ASSLYLGEETQY

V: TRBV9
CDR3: ASSRSGGAMNEQF

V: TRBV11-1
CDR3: ASSLGQTNTGELF

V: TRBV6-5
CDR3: ASRWTGGESNEQF

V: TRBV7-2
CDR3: ASSSSSGTGELF

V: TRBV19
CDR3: ASSSQSLDIGEKLF

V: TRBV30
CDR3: AWSGPSGGANTGELF

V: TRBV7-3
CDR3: ASSLVGTGLKDEQY

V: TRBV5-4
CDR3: ASSSDRGRNYGYT

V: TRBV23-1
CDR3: ATVGQINYGYT

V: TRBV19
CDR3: ATKDGPGLANQPQH

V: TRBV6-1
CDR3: ASLDLAGGPGEQF

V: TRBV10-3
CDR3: AISSGLGYNSPLH

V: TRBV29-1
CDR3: SVEGWRGTEAF

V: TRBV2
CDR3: ASRGLANTGELF

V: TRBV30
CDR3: AWSPANTEAF

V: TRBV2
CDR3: ASSDLTGRQETQY

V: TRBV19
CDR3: ASSIDREPNQPQH

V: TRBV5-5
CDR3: ASSLLPGLGQY

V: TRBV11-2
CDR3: ASSFSPGRNGAF

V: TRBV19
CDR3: ASSRGQDYYGYT

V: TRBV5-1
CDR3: ASSYTGPYEQY